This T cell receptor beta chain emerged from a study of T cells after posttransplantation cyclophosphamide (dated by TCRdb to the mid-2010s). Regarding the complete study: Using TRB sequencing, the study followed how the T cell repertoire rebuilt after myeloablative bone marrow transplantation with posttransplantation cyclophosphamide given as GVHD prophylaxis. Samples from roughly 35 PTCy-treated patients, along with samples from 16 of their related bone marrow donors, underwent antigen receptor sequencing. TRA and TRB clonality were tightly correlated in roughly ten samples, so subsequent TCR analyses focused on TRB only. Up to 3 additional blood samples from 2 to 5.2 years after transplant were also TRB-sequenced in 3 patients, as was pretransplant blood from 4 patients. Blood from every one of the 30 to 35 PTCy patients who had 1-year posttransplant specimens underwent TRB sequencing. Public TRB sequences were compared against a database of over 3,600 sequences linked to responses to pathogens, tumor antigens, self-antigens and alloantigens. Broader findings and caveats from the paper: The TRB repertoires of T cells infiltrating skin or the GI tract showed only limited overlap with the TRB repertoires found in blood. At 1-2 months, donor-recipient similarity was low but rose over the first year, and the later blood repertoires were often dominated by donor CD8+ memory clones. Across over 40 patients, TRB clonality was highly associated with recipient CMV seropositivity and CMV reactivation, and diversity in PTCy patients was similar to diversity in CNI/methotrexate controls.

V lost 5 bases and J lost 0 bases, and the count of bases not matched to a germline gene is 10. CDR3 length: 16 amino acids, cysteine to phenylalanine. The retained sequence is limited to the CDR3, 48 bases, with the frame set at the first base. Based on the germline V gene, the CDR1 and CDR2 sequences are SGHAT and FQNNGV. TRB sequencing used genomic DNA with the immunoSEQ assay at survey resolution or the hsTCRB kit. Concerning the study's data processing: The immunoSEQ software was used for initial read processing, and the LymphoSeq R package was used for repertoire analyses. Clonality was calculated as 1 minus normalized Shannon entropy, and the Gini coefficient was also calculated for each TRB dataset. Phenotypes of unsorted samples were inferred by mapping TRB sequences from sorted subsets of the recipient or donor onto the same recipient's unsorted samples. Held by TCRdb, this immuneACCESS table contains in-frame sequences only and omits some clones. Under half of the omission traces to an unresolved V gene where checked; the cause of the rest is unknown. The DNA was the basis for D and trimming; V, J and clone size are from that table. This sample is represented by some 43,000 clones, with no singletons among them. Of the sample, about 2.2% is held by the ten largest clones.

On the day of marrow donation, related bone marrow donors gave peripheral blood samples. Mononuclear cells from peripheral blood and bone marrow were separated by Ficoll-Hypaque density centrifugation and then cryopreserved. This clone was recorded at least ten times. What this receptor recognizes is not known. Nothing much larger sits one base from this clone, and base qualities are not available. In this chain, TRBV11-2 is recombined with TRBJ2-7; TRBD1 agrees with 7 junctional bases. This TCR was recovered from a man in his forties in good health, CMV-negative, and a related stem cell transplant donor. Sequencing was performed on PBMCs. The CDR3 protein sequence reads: CASSRRPGQSSYEQYF. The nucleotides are TGTGCCAGCAGCCGACGTCCGGGACAGAGCTCCTACGAGCAGTACTTC.